The 13 T cell receptor beta chains below were found in one sample sequenced in a study of multiple sclerosis patients with progressive multifocal leukoencephalopathy. Time point meaning: before natalizumab initiation. Sequencing used immunoSEQ multiplex PCR; TCRdb keeps in-frame clones, though not all of them. In the table there are fewer than 35,000 clones, around 92% of which are singletons. The sequencing input was PBMCs. These receptors were taken from a man aged 25 to 45 with multiple sclerosis.

This chain links TRBV6-1 with TRBJ2-7, with D perhaps matching TRBD2 (5 bases). Germline-derived CDR1 and CDR2 are MNHNS and SASEGT. The CDR3 sequence is 11 residues long. The V end lost 1 base, the J end lost 12 bases, and 10 bases lay between the germline ends. Here the CDR3 DNA reads TGTGCCAGCAGTGAAGGCGAGGGAAGGTACGTC. Encoded protein: CASSEGEGRYV.

The chain couples TRBV4-1 to TRBJ2-3, with D perhaps matching TRBD2 (6 bases). V lost 0 bases to trimming and J lost 11 bases, with 18 bases between them. CDR3 length: 15 amino acids. CDR1 is MGHRA, CDR2 YSYEKL, per germline. CDR3 sequence (DNA): TGCGCCAGCAGCCAAGATTTGGACCCCTGGGGGGAGCAGTATTTT. Protein sequence: CASSQDLDPWGEQYF.

The CDR3 sequence: CASKEESGNTIYF. The CDR3 nucleotides read TGTGCCAGCAAGGAAGAATCTGGAAACACCATATATTTT. This chain uses TRBV6-5 with TRBJ1-3; D ambiguous. The CDR3 has 13 amino acids. Germline V CDR1 and CDR2: MNHEY, SVGAGI. Trimming left V 7 bases short and J 1 base short, with 8 bases between.

V is TRBV7-6 and J is TRBJ2-2; TRBD2 might be the D (5 bases). Germline V CDR1 and CDR2: SGHVS, FNYEAQ. This CDR3 is built from 17 residues. Trimming removed 3 bases from V and 6 bases from J, with 20 bases in between. The CDR3 reads CASSLLGSEARSGELFF. The CDR3 DNA reads as TGTGCCAGCAGCTTGTTGGGGAGCGAGGCACGGTCCGGGGAGCTGTTTTTT.

The gene calls are TRBV6-5 and TRBJ1-2, with D uncertain. Per germline, CDR1 MNHEY and CDR2 SVGAGI. Deletions cut 0 bases from V and 5 bases from J, with 13 bases between. CDR3 length: 15 amino acids. The CDR3, as DNA: TGTGCCAGCAGTTACTCCCTACCAGCGCGATATGGCTACACCTTC. It translates to CASSYSLPARYGYTF.

This chain joins TRBV25-1 and TRBJ2-1; no firm D call. CDR1 is MGHDK, CDR2 SYGVNS, per germline. This CDR3 is 17 amino acids long. V was trimmed by 5 bases and J by 0 bases, leaving 17 bases between them. CDR3 protein: CASSKSQRQSSYNEQFF. In DNA, the CDR3 is TGTGCCAGCAGTAAATCACAACGTCAGAGCTCCTACAATGAGCAGTTCTTC.

The chain uses TRBV18 and TRBJ1-1, with unresolved D. The germline V and J ends were trimmed by 2 bases and 5 bases, with 15 bases remaining between them. Germline assignment: CDR1 KGHSH and CDR2 LQKENI. The CDR3 sequence is 15 residues long. The CDR3 is CASSPEVAPGTEAFF. CDR3 bases: TGTGCCAGCTCACCAGAGGTGGCCCCGGGAACTGAAGCTTTCTTT.

The chain joins TRBV19 to TRBJ2-2, with 10 positions matching TRBD2. V was pared by 1 base and J by 2 bases, with 1 base of the junction left unmatched. The CDR3 loop spans 16 amino acids. Looked up from germline, CDR1 is LNHDA and CDR2 is SQIVND (reference sequence). CDR3 protein: CASSIGTSGNTGELFF. In DNA form, the CDR3 reads TGTGCCAGTAGTATAGGGACTAGCGGAAACACCGGGGAGCTGTTTTTT. Looking up the rest from reference TRBV19 and TRBJ2-2 gives the full variable domain: DGGITQSPKYLFRKEGQNVTLSCEQNLNHDAMYWYRQDPGQGLRLIYYSQIVNDFQKGDIAEGYSVSREKKESFPLTVTSAQKNPTAFYLCASSIGTSGNTGELFFGEGSRLTVL.

The chain joins TRBV30 to TRBJ1-3; a possible D gene is TRBD1 (5 bases). V shed 4 bases and J shed 5 bases, with 15 bases lying between them. This CDR3 has 14 amino acids. The germline CDR1 and CDR2 sequences are GTSNPN and SVGIG (reference sequence). CDR3 nucleotide sequence: TGTGCCTGGAAGCCCCAGGGCCGACGAAACACCATATATTTT. Protein: CAWKPQGRRNTIYF.

The J gene is TRBJ2-3, the V gene TRBV11-2; no clear D gene. Germline lookup yields CDR1 SGHAT and CDR2 FQNNGV. V lost 6 bases, J lost 4 bases, and 8 bases lay in between. The CDR3 runs to 12 residues. The CDR3 nucleotides are TGTGCCAGCAGACCTCTAGCAGATACGCAGTATTTT. Encoded protein: CASRPLADTQYF.

J is TRBJ2-2 and V is TRBV10-3; D uncertain. The CDR3 runs 15 residues. Germline V gene lookup returns CDR1 ENHRY and CDR2 SYGVKD. V shed 2 bases and J shed 0 bases, with 7 bases lying between them. In nucleotides, the CDR3 is TGTGCCATCAGTGAGAGGCAGGCGAACACCGGGGAGCTGTTTTTT. Translating gives CAISERQANTGELFF.

This chain joins TRBV6-6 and TRBJ1-1; unclear D gene. V lost 4 bases to trimming and J lost 1 base, with 10 bases between them. Germline CDR1 and CDR2: MNHNY and SVGAGI (reference sequence). This CDR3 spans 14 amino acids. The DNA of the CDR3 is TGTGCCAGCAGTTTTCCTGAAAGGAACACTGAAGCTTTCTTT. This gives the protein CASSFPERNTEAFF.

The gene calls are TRBV18 and TRBJ2-7, with TRBD2 matching 7 bases. CDR1 is KGHSH, CDR2 LQKENI, per germline. The CDR3 has 15 residues. With V trimmed by 3 bases and J by 4 bases, 9 bases remained unmatched. The CDR3 loop reads CASSPYLGGEYEQYF. DNA of the CDR3: TGTGCCAGCTCACCTTATCTGGGAGGGGAGTACGAGCAGTACTTC.